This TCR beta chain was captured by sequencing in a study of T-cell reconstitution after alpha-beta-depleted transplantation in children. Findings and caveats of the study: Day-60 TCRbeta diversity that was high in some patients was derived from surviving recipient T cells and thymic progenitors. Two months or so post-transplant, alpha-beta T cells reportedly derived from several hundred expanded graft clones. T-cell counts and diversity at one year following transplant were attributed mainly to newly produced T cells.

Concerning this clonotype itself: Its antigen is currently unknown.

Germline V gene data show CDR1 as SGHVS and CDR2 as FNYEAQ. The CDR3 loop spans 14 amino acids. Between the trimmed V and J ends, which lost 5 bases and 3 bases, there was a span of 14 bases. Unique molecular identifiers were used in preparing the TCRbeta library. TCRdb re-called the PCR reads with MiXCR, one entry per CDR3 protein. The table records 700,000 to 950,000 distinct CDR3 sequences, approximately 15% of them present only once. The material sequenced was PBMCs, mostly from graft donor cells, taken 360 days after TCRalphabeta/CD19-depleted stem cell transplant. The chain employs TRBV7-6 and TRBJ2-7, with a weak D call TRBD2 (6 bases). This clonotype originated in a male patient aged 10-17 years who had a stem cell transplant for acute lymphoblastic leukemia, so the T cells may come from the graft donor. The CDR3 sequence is CASSPDPGSYEQYF. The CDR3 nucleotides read TGTGCCAGCAGCCCCGACCCCGGGAGCTACGAGCAGTACTTC.